The 26 T cell receptor beta chains listed next were all sequenced from one sample in a study of shared clonotypes between healthy human individuals. Libraries were prepared by immunoSEQ multiplex PCR; TCRdb keeps only in-frame clonotypes and omits some of them. The data show under 1,100,000 clones, 75% seen once. Sequencing was performed on memory CD4+ T cells sorted from blood. The subset was: CD45RA-negative fraction. The receptors stem from a man between 18 and 35 years old in good health.

V usage is TRBV6-1 and J usage is TRBJ2-7; 10 bases map to TRBD1. Trimming cost V 0 bases and J 3 bases; bases outside gene matches: 11. Germline assignment: CDR1 MNHNS and CDR2 SASEGT. This CDR3 has 18 residues. The CDR3 sequence: CASSEARAVGDRGYEQYF. DNA for the CDR3: TGTGCCAGCAGTGAAGCGAGGGCTGTCGGGGACAGGGGCTACGAGCAGTACTTC.

This chain's CDR3 is CASSSPLGQGGLSPLHF. The CDR3 DNA follows: TGTGCCAGCAGCTCACCATTGGGACAGGGGGGTTTGTCACCCCTCCACTTT. The chain combines TRBV11-2 with TRBJ1-6, with 11 bases aligning to TRBD1. V lost 4 bases and J lost 10; bases outside the gene matches: 12. The CDR3 is 17 amino acids. Germline CDR1 and CDR2: SGHAT and FQNNGV.

The rearrangement links TRBV30 to TRBJ1-2; D ambiguous. The V end was cut by 2 bases, the J end by 0 bases, with 10 bases between. CDR3 length: 14 amino acids. From germline, CDR1 is GTSNPN and CDR2 SVGIG (reference sequence). As DNA, the CDR3 is TGTGCCTGGAGTCGACTGCAAGCTAACTATGGCTACACCTTC. It codes for CAWSRLQANYGYTF. The full variable domain, completed using reference TRBV30 and TRBJ1-2, is SQTIHQWPATLVQPVGSPLSLECTVEGTSNPNLYWYRQAAGRGLQLLFYSVGIGQISSEVPQNLSASRPQDRQFILSSKKLLLSDSGFYLCAWSRLQANYGYTFGSGTRLTVV.

The J gene is TRBJ2-7, the V gene TRBV7-2, with D possibly matching TRBD2 (6 bases). The CDR3 totals 15 residues. Germline CDR1 and CDR2: SGHTA and FQGNSA. Trimming took 4 bases from V and 3 from J, leaving 16 bases between them. CDR3 in amino acids: CASSSRTGGIYEQYF. CDR3 bases: TGTGCCAGCAGCTCAAGGACCGGCGGGATCTACGAGCAGTACTTC.

V is TRBV30 and J is TRBJ1-4, with D unresolved. This CDR3 has 14 amino acids. From germline, CDR1 is GTSNPN and CDR2 SVGIG (reference sequence). Trimming took off 0 bases at V and 3 bases at J, with 8 bases between the two ends. CDR3 DNA: TGTGCCTGGAGTGTTCGTAGGGCTAATGAAAAACTGTTTTTT. Amino acid sequence: CAWSVRRANEKLFF.

This clone was picked up one time. This chain connects TRBV27 to TRBJ2-5, with TRBD1 identical over 7 bases. This CDR3 comprises 14 residues. The ends lost 5 bases at V and 7 bases at J; junction bases unmatched: 10. CDR1 is MNHEY, CDR2 SMNVEV, per germline (reference sequence). The CDR3 DNA reads TGTGCCAGCAGTAGGGACAGTGGTCTTGGGACCCAGTACTTC. This translates into CASSRDSGLGTQYF.

The rearrangement joins TRBV4-3 to TRBJ1-1; D uncertain. V lost 1 base to trimming and J lost 4 bases, with 7 bases between them. Germline-derived CDR1 and CDR2 are LGHNA and YSLEER. The CDR3 consists of 13 residues. The CDR3 DNA reads TGCGCCAGCAGCCAAGTGGTTAGCACTGAAGCTTTCTTT. This encodes CASSQVVSTEAFF.

This chain connects TRBV27 to TRBJ1-2, with a weak D call TRBD1 (6 bases). Germline CDR1 MNHEY, CDR2 SMNVEV (reference sequence). V gave up 2 bases and J gave up 2 bases, with 12 bases separating them. The CDR3 is 15 amino acids. For the CDR3, the DNA is TGTGCCAGCAGTTTACAGGGGTTTACGAACTATGGCTACACCTTC. Translating gives CASSLQGFTNYGYTF.

J is TRBJ2-7 and V is TRBV2, with 7 bases identical to TRBD1. The CDR3 contains 15 residues. Germline V gives CDR1 SNHLY, CDR2 FYNNEI. Trimming took 4 bases from V and 5 from J; bases not matched to a gene: 11. CDR3 nucleotides: TGTGCCAGCAGTGCGGAGACAGGGACAGTGGACGAGCAGTACTTC. Its translation is CASSAETGTVDEQYF.

The V gene is TRBV7-2, the J gene TRBJ2-1; D call uncertain. The CDR3 spans 12 residues. The germline gives CDR1 SGHTA, CDR2 FQGNSA. V lost 5 bases and J 2 bases, leaving 4 bases between the germline ends. The CDR3 DNA reads as TGTGCCAGCAGCCCAACCTACAATGAGCAGTTCTTC. Translating gives CASSPTYNEQFF.

The V call is TRBV19, the J call TRBJ1-1; D perhaps matches TRBD1 (6 bases). The germline CDR1 and CDR2 sequences are LNHDA and SQIVND (reference sequence). Trimming took 2 bases from V and 1 from J, leaving 14 bases between them. There are 16 residues in the CDR3. The DNA for the CDR3 is TGTGCCAGTAGTATAAAGAACGGACAGAGGAACACTGAAGCTTTCTTT. Amino acid sequence: CASSIKNGQRNTEAFF.

The chain combines TRBV5-4 with TRBJ1-4, with 9 bases lining up with TRBD1. The CDR3 runs 16 residues. The ends lost 3 bases at V and 7 bases at J; junction bases unmatched: 10. Germline CDR1 is SGHNT and CDR2 is YYREEE (reference sequence). The CDR3 loop reads CASSSQSGTGSEKLFF. The CDR3 DNA sequence: TGTGCCAGCAGCTCTCAGTCCGGGACAGGGTCTGAAAAACTGTTTTTT.

The chain has TRBV7-9 and TRBJ2-7; 8 bases line up with TRBD1. Germline CDR1 reads SEHNR; CDR2 reads FQNEAQ (reference sequence). The CDR3 is 14 amino acids. Trimming at V came to 5 bases and at J to 2 bases, leaving 5 bases not matched to a gene. CDR3 in amino acids: CASSHGQGPYEQYF. CDR3 nucleotide sequence: TGTGCCAGCAGCCACGGACAGGGTCCCTACGAGCAGTACTTC.

This chain connects TRBV7-9 to TRBJ2-5; 7 positions agree with TRBD2. This CDR3 has 15 amino acids. Germline V gene sequence: CDR1 SEHNR, CDR2 FQNEAQ (reference sequence). The V gene end was trimmed by 1 base and the J gene end by 5 bases; junction bases not matched to a gene: 7. The CDR3 coding sequence is TGTGCCAGCAGCTTAGGGGGACTACCCTATGAGACCCAGTACTTC. This gives the protein CASSLGGLPYETQYF.

The V and J genes are TRBV27 and TRBJ1-2; the match to TRBD1 covers 11 bases. After removal of 4 bases from V and 8 bases from J, the junction contained 9 bases not matched to a gene. In germline, CDR1 is MNHEY, CDR2 SMNVEV (reference sequence). The CDR3 extends over 15 amino acids. CDR3 nucleotides: TGTGCCAGCAGTTCCCTAGGACAGGGGGCGCGAGGCTACACCTTC. Translation gives CASSSLGQGARGYTF.

The chain combines TRBV27 with TRBJ2-3; no definite D call. With 8 bases removed from V and 6 bases from J, the gap between germline ends came to 18 bases. The CDR3 has 14 residues. Germline lookup yields CDR1 MNHEY and CDR2 SMNVEV (reference sequence). The CDR3 DNA follows: TGTGCCAGCGGCGGTCCACTTATTTCGGATACGCAGTATTTT. Amino acids: CASGGPLISDTQYF.

Only one count was recorded for this clone. The rearrangement joins TRBV5-4 to TRBJ2-7, with 8 bases matching TRBD1. V trimming: 4 bases; J trimming: 4 bases; junction bases outside the gene matches: 10. Germline loops: CDR1 SGHNT, CDR2 YYREEE (reference sequence). This CDR3 has 15 amino acids. The CDR3 DNA sequence: TGTGCCAGCAGCCCGGGATCAGGGGGCTTGTACGAGCAGTACTTC. Its translation: CASSPGSGGLYEQYF.

Comment on this clone: The same CDR3 can be traced to other DNA sequences in this sample. V is TRBV19 and J is TRBJ1-2; D gene ambiguous. Germline CDR1 reads LNHDA; CDR2 reads SQIVND (reference sequence). There are 12 residues in the CDR3. V gave up 4 bases and J gave up 2 bases, with 5 bases separating them. The CDR3 protein is CASSSGNYGYTF. CDR3 DNA: TGTGCCAGTAGTAGTGGAAACTATGGCTACACCTTC.

The chain joins TRBV11-2 to TRBJ1-2; D is ambiguous. The V and J ends lost 5 bases and 8 bases respectively, with 15 bases between them. In germline, CDR1 is SGHAT, CDR2 FQNNGV. CDR3 length: 13 amino acids. CDR3 coding DNA: TGTGCCAGCAGCCCGGACTGGTCTGGGGGCTACACCTTC. Amino acid sequence: CASSPDWSGGYTF.

The chain links TRBV2 to TRBJ2-7; no firm D call. V was trimmed by 2 bases and J by 3 bases, leaving 5 bases between them. Germline assignment: CDR1 SNHLY and CDR2 FYNNEI. This CDR3 region has 12 residues. The CDR3 coding sequence is TGTGCCAGCAGTGAAACGGGCTACGAGCAGTACTTC. It encodes CASSETGYEQYF.

This clone was observed a few times. The V call is TRBV11-3, the J call TRBJ2-7; TRBD2 matches at 13 bases. The CDR3 runs to 16 residues. Germline-derived CDR1 and CDR2 are SGHNT and YENEEA. J gave up 4 bases and V 5 bases, and 8 bases lay outside the gene matches. The CDR3 DNA sequence: TGTGCCAGCAGCGAGGGGACTAGCGGGAATCGATACGAGCAGTACTTC. Its protein product is CASSEGTSGNRYEQYF.

Turning to this clone: The junction departs from the called germline gene at one end, perhaps through a read error. The chain combines TRBV7-7 with TRBJ2-3; D possibly corresponds to TRBD2 (6 bases). Germline V gene data show CDR1 as SSHAT and CDR2 as FNYEAQ (reference sequence). CDR3 length: 14 amino acids. The CDR3 is CASSAGLSTDTQYF. CDR3 sequence (DNA): TGTGCTAGCAGCGCGGGGCTCAGCACAGATACGCAGTATTTT.

A single count supports this clone. The chain combines TRBV19 with TRBJ1-2, with 7 bases identical to TRBD1. Germline V gene sequence: CDR1 LNHDA, CDR2 SQIVND (reference sequence). Germline trimming cut 6 bases from V and 2 bases from J; bases unmatched to any gene: 6. CDR3 size: 14 residues. This CDR3 is CASRIQGKNYGYTF. CDR3 nucleotides: TGTGCCAGTAGGATACAGGGGAAGAACTATGGCTACACCTTC. Drawing the rest from reference TRBV19 and TRBJ1-2, the complete variable domain is DGGITQSPKYLFRKEGQNVTLSCEQNLNHDAMYWYRQDPGQGLRLIYYSQIVNDFQKGDIAEGYSVSREKKESFPLTVTSAQKNPTAFYLCASRIQGKNYGYTFGSGTRLTVV.

V usage is TRBV9 and J usage is TRBJ2-3; a possible D gene is TRBD2 (7 bases). CDR3 size: 14 residues. Germline assignment: CDR1 SGDLS and CDR2 YYNGEE. Trimming left V 4 bases short and J 8 bases short, with 17 bases between. Here the CDR3 reads CASSPGLEQGTQYF. For the CDR3, the DNA is TGTGCCAGCAGCCCAGGACTAGAACAGGGTACGCAGTATTTT.

This clone was found a few times. The chain joins TRBV11-3 to TRBJ2-7; D call uncertain. The germline V gene has CDR1 SGHNT and CDR2 YENEEA. The V gene lost 5 bases and the J gene lost 5 bases, with 13 bases spanning the gap. The CDR3 length is 13 residues. CDR3 coding DNA: TGTGCCAGCAGCCTCTTTGGGGTGAACGAGCAGTACTTC. Amino acids: CASSLFGVNEQYF.

Turning to this clone: This may be a read error: a much more frequent sequence differs by one nucleotide. This rearrangement joins TRBV6-1 to TRBJ2-3; unclear D gene. Per the germline V gene, CDR1 is MNHNS and CDR2 is SASEGT. The CDR3 is made up of 12 amino acids. V shed 7 bases and J shed 0 bases, with 5 bases lying between them. CDR3 residues: CASISSTDTQYF. Here the CDR3 DNA reads TGTGCCAGCATTTCAAGCACAGATACGCAGTATTTT.